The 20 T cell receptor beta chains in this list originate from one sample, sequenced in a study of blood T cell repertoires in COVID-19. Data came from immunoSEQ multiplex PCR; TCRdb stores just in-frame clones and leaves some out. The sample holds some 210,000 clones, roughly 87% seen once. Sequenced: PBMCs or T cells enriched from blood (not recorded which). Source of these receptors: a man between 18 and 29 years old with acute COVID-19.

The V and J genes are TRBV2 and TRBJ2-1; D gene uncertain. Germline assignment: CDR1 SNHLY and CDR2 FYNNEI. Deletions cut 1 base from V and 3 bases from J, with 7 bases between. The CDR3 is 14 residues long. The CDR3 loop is CASSEVIFYNEQFF. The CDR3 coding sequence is TGTGCCAGCAGTGAAGTAATCTTCTACAATGAGCAGTTCTTC.

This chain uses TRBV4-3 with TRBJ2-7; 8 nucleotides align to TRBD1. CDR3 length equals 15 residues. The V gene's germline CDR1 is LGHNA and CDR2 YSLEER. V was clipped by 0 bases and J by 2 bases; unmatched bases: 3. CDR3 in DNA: TGCGCCAGCAGCCAAGATGAGACAGGGGCCTACGAGCAGTACTTC. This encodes CASSQDETGAYEQYF.

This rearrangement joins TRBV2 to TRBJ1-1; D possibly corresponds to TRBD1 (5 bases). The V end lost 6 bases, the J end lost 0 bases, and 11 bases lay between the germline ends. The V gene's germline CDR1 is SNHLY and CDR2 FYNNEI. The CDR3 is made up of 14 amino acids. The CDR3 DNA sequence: TGTGCCAGCAGGGAACAGGTCCTGAACACTGAAGCTTTCTTT. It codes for CASREQVLNTEAFF.

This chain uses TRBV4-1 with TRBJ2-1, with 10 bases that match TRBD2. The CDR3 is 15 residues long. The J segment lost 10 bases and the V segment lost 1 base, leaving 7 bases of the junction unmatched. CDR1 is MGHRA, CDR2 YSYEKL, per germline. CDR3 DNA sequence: TGCGCCAGCAGCCAAGGGAGCGGGAGGGCCGCCGAGCAGTTCTTC. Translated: CASSQGSGRAAEQFF.

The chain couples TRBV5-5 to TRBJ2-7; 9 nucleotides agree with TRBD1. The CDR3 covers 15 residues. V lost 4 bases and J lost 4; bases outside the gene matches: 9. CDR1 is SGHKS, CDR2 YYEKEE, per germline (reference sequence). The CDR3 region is CASSETGGAAYEQYF. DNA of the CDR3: TGTGCCAGCAGCGAAACAGGGGGCGCGGCGTACGAGCAGTACTTC.

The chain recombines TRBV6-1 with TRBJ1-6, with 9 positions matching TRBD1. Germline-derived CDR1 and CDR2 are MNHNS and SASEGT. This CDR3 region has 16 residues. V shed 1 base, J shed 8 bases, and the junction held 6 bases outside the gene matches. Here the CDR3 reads CASSEGAGTGYSPLHF. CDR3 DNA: TGTGCCAGCAGTGAAGGAGCCGGGACAGGGTATTCACCCCTCCACTTT.

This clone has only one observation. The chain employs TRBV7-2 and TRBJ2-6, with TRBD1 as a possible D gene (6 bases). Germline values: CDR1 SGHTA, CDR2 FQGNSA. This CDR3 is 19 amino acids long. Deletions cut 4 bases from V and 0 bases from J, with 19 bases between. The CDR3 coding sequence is TGTGCCAGCAGCTACTCCGACAGGCTACCGCACTCTGGGGCCAACGTCCTGACTTTC. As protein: CASSYSDRLPHSGANVLTF.

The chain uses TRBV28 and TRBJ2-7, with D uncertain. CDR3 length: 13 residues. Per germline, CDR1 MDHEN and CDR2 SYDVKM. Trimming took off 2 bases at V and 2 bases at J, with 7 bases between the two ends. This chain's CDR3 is CASSLQATYEQYF. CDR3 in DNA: TGTGCCAGCAGTTTACAGGCAACCTACGAGCAGTACTTC.

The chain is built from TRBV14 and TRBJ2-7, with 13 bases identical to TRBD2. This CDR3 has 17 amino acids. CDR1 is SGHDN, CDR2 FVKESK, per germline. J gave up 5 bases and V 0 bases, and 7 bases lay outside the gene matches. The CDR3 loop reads CASSQDVGLAGVHEQYF. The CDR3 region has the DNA TGTGCCAGCAGCCAAGACGTAGGACTAGCGGGAGTCCACGAGCAGTACTTC.

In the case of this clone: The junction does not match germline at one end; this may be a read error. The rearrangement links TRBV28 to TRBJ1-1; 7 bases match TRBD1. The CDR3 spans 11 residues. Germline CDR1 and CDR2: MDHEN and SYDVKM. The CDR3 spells CASSPAGQVDF. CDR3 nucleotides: TGTGCCAGCAGCCCCGCCGGACAGGTCGACTTT.

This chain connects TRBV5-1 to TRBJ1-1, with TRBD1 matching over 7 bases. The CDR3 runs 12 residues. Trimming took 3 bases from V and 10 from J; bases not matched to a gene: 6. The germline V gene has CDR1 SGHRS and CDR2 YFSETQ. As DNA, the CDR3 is TGCGCCAGCAGCTCCGACAGGGTGGCAGCTTTCTTT. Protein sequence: CASSSDRVAAFF.

CDR3 residues: CASTLSGNTIYF. Here the CDR3 DNA reads TGTGCCAGCACTTTGTCTGGAAACACCATATATTTT. The chain couples TRBV2 to TRBJ1-3, with D unclear. This CDR3 is built from 12 residues. Germline-derived CDR1 and CDR2 are SNHLY and FYNNEI. Trimming shortened V by 7 bases and J by 1 base, and 5 bases separated the two germline ends.

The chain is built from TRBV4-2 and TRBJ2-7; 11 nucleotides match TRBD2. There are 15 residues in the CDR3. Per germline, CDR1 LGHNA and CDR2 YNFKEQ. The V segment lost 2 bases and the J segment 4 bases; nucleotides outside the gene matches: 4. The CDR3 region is CASSQLLAGEYEQYF. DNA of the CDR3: TGTGCCAGCAGCCAACTACTAGCGGGAGAGTACGAGCAGTACTTC.

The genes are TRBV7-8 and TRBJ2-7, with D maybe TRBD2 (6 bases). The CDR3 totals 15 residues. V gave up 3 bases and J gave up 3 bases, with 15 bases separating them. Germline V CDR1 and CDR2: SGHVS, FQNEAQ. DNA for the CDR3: TGTGCCAGCAGCTTTGTGGGGGGAGGATTCTACGAGCAGTACTTC. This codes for CASSFVGGGFYEQYF.

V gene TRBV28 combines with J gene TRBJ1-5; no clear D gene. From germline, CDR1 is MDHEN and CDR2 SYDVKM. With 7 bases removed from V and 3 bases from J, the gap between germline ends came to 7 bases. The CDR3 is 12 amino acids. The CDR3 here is CASNVNNQPQHF. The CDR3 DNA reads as TGTGCCAGCAATGTCAACAATCAGCCCCAGCATTTT. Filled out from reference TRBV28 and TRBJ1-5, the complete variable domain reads DVKVTQSSRYLVKRTGEKVFLECVQDMDHENMFWYRQDPGLGLRLIYFSYDVKMKEKGDIPEGYSVSREKKERFSLILESASTNQTSMYLCASNVNNQPQHFGDGTRLSIL.

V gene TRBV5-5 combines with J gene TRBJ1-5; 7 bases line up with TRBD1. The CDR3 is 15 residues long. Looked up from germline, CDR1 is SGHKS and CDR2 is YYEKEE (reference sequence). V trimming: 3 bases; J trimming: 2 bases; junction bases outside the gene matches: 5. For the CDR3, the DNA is TGTGCCAGCAGCTCCGGGACAGTCGGCAATCAGCCCCAGCATTTT. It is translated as CASSSGTVGNQPQHF.

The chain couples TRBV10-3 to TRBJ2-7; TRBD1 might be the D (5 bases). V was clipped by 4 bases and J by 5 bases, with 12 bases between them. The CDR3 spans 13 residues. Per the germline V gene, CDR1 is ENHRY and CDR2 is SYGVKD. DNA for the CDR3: TGTGCCATCAGTGTGTGGGGCGCAGACGAGCAGTACTTC. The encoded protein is CAISVWGADEQYF.

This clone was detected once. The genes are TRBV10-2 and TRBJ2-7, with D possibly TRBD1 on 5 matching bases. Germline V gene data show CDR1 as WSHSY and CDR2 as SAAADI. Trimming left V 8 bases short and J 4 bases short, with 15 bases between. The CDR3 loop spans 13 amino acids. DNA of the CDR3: TGCGCCAGCTCAGCAGGGAATGGGTACGAGCAGTACTTC. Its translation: CASSAGNGYEQYF.

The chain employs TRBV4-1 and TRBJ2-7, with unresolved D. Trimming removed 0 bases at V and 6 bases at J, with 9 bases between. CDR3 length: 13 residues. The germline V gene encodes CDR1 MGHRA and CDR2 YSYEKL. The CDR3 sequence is CASSQESTPEQYF. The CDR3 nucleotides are TGCGCCAGCAGCCAAGAATCGACTCCCGAGCAGTACTTC.

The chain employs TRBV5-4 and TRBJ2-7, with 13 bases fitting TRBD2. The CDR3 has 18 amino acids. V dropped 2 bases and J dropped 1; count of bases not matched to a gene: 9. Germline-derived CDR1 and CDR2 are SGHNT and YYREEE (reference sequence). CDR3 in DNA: TGTGCCAGCAGCTTTGTCCGGACTAGCGGGAGACAGTCCTACGAGCAGTACTTC. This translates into CASSFVRTSGRQSYEQYF.